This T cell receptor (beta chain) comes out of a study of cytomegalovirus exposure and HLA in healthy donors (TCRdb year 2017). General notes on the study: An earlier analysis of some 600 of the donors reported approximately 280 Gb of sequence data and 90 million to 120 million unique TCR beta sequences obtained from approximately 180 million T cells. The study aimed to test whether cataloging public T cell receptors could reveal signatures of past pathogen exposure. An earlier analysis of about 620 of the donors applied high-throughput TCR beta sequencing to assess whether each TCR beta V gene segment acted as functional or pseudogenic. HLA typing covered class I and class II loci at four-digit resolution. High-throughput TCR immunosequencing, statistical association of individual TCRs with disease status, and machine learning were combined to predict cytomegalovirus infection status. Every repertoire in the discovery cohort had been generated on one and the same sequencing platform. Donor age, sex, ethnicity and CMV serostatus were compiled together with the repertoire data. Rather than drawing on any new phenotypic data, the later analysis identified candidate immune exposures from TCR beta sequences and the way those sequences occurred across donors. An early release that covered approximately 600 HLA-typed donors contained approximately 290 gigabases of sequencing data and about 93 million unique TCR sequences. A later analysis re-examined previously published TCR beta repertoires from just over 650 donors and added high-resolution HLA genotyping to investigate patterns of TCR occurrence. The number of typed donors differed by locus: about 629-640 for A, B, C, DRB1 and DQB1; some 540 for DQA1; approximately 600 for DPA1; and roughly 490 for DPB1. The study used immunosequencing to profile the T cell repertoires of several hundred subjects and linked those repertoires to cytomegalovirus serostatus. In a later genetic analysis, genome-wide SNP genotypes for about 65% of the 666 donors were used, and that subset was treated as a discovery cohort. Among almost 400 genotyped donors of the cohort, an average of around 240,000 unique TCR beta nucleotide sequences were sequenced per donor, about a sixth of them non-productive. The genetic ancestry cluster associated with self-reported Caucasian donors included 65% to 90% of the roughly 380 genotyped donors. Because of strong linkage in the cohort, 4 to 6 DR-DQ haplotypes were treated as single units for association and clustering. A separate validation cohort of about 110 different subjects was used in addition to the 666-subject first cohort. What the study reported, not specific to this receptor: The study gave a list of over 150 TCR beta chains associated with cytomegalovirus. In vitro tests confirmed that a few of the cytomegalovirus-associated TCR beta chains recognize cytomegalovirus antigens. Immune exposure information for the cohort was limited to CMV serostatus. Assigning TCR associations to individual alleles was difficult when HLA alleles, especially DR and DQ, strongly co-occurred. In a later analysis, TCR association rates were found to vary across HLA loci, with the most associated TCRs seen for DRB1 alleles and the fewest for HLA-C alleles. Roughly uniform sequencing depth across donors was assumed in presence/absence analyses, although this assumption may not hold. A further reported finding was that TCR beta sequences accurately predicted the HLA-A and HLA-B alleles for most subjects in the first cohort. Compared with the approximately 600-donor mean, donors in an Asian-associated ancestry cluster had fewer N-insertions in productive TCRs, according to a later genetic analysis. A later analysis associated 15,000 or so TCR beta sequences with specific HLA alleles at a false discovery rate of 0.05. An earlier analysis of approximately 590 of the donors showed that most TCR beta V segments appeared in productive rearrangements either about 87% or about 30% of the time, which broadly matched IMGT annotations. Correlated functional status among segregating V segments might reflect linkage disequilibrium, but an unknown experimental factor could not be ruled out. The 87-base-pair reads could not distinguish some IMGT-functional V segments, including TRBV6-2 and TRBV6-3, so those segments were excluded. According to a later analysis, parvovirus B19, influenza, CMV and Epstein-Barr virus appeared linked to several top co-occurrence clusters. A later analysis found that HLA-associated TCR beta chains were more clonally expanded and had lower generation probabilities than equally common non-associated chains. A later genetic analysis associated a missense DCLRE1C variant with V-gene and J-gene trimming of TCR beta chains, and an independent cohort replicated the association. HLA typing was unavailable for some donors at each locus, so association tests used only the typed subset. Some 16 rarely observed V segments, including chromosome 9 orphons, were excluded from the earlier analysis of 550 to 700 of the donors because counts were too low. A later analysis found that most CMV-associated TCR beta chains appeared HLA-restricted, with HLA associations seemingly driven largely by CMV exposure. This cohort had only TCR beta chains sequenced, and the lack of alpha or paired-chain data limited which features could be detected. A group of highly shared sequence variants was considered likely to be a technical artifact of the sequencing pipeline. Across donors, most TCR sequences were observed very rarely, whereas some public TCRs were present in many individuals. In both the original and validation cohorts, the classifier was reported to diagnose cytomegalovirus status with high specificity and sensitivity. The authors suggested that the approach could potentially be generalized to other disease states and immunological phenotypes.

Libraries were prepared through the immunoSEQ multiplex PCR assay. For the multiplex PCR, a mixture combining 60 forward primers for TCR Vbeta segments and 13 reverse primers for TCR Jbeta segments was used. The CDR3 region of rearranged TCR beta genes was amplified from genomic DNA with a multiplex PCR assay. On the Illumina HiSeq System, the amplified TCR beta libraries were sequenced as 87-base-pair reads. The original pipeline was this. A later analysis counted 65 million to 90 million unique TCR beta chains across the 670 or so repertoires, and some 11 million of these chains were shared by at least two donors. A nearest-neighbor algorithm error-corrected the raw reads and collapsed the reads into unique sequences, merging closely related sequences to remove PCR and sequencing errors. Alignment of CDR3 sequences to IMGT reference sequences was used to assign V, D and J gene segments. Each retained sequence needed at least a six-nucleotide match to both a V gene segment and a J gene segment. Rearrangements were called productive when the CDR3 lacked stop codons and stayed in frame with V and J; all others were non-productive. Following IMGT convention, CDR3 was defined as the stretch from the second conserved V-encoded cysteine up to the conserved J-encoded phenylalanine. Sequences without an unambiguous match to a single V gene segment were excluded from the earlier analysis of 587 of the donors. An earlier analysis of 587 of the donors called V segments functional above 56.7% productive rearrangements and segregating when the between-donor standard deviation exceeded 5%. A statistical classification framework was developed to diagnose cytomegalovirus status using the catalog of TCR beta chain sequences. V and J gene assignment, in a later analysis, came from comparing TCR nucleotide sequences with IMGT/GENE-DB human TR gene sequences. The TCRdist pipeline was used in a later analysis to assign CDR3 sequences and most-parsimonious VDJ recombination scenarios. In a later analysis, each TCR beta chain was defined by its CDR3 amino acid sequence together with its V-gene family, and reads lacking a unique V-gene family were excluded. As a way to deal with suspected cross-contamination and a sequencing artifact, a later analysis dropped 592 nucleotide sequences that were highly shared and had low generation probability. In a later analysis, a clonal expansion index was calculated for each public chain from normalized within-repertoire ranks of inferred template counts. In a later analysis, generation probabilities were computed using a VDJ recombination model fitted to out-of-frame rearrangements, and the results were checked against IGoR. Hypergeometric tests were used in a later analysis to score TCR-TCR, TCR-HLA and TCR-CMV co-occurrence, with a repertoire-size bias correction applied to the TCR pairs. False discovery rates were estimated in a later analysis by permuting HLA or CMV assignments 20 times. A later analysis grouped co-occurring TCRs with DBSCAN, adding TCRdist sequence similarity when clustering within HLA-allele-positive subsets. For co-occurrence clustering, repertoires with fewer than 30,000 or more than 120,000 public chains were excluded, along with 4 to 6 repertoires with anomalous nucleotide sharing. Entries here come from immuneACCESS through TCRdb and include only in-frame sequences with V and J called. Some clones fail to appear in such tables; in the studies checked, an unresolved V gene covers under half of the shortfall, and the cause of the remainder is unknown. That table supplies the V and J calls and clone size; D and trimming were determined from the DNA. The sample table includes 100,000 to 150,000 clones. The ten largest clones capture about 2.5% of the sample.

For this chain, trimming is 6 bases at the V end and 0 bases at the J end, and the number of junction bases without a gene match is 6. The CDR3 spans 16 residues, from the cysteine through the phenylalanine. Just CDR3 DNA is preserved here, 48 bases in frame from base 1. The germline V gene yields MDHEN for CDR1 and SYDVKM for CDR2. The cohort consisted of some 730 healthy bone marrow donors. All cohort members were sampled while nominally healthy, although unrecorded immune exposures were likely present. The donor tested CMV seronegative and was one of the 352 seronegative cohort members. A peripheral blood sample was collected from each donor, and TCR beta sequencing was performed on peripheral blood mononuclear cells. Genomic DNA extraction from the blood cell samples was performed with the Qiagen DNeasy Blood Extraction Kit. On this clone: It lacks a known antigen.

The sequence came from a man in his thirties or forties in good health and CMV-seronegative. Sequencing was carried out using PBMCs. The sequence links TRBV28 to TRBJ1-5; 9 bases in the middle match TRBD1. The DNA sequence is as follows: TGTGCCAGCAGCTTGGACAGGGGTTATAGCAATCAGCCCCAGCATTTT. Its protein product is CASSLDRGYSNQPQHF.